The source of this TCR beta chain is a study of shared clonotypes between healthy human individuals (dated by TCRdb to the early 2020s). Background on the whole study: The cohort included three men and two women between 18 and 49 years of age. For each donor, CD4 naive and CD4 memory were each given three plates, CD8 naive was given two plates, and CD8 memory was given one plate. Blood TCR repertoires of roughly 5 healthy adults were deeply sequenced to estimate repertoire size and the extent of clonotype sharing between individuals. Libraries were prepared and TCR repertoires were sequenced by different laboratories using diverse techniques, in order to increase sequencing depth and limit assay-specific biases. Per donor, leukapheresis produced somewhere between about 0.8 and 9 billion PBMCs. What the study reported, not specific to this receptor: Pairwise subsampling indicated that sequencing depth was expected to affect the degree of clonotype sharing among donors. Sharing across a few donors was observed for around 5% of naive CD4, over 3% of naive CD8, roughly 2.4% of memory CD4, and roughly 0.43% of memory CD8 clonotypes. Because the study included a small number of donors, the genetic and exposure-history diversity represented was limited. Sampling was restricted to blood, and TCR repertoires in tissue are likely to differ from TCR repertoires in blood. Even with the large sequencing depth, rarefaction of the sorted-subset datasets indicated that sequencing was incomplete. Compared with non-shared clonotypes, clonotypes shared by all four sorted-subset donors had higher generation probabilities. Larger estimated clonotype richness was generally found for naive subsets than for memory subsets.

The donors were healthy, HIV-negative adults who had no recently reported acute infections or vaccinations. Every donor was a Caucasian adult residing in Nashville, Tennessee, USA. Magnetic negative selection was used to enrich CD4+ T cells, after which naive cells were positively selected on CD45RA and the negative fraction became the memory subset. Blood was collected by leukapheresis, and PBMCs were isolated by Ficoll-Histopaque density gradient centrifugation and then cryopreserved in liquid nitrogen vapor phase. Purity and quantity of every magnetically sorted T cell population were checked by analytical flow cytometry. Each sorted fraction had its genomic DNA isolated and then quantified by UV absorbance on a Nanodrop 2000c. To note about this clone: What antigen it recognizes has not been identified. No much larger clone is present one base from it, and per-base qualities are unavailable.

Using the deep immunoSEQ assay, TCR CDR3 regions were amplified from genomic DNA by multiplex PCR. Extracted genomic DNA from each cell subset was spread evenly across all wells of several immunoSEQ 96-well plates, with each plate serving as a replicate. For sorted subsets, about 210 ng of genomic DNA, equivalent to 30,000 or so T cell genomes, went into each replicate PCR. Purified libraries were measured with a Qubit 3.0 fluorometer, size-checked on a Bioanalyzer 2100, and measured again with the KAPA Library Quantification kit. A separate single-read 150-cycle Illumina NextSeq 550 flow cell was used to sequence each immunoSEQ 96-well plate. As for the original processing: Because only junctional sequences without quality scores were contained in the immunoSEQ output, filtering matching that applied to full-length reads could not be performed. Sequences were annotated with PyIR, a Python wrapper for IgBLAST v1.9, and V/J genes and CDR3 were assigned using IMGT germline references. Reads were filtered out if the reads had weak V/J assignments (E-value above 1e-6), no CDR3, stop codons, out-of-frame junctions, or ambiguous translated residues. V3J clonotypes were defined by identical inferred V gene, J gene, and CDR3 amino acid sequence. Percentage overlap between repertoires was computed as shared unique clonotypes divided by the size of the smaller repertoire. Three approaches were used to assess repertoire richness: RTK rarefaction, the Chao1 estimator, and Recon v2.1 estimates of unobserved clonotypes. Generation probabilities for all TCRbeta clonotypes obtained by the gDNA method from a handful of donors were computed using OLGA. Here the immuneACCESS table is served through TCRdb, limited to in-frame sequences with V and J called. Missing clones are a known gap in these copies; in checked studies unresolved V genes cover under half, and the rest lacks a known reason. D and trimming were read from the DNA, whereas the V and J calls and clone size are those reported in that table. The sample has over 950,000 clones on record, around three quarters of them singletons. The ten largest clonotypes hold roughly 0.83% of the sample.

Sequenced input: memory CD4+ T cells from PBMCs. The cell subset or site label corresponds to: CD45RA-negative fraction. This sequence was found in a man between 18 and 35 years old in good health. Some clones in this sample may be carry-over from other donors' samples.

The sequenced DNA: TGTGCCAGCAGTCCCCCCGGACAGGCCCCTTTGGGGCAGCCCCAGCATTTT. The encoded protein is CASSPPGQAPLGQPQHF. The chain is encoded by TRBV28 joined to TRBJ1-5, with 7 middle bases fitting TRBD1. From the cysteine through the phenylalanine, the CDR3 covers 17 amino acids. The read is trimmed to its CDR3 DNA, 51 bases read in frame from base 1. CDR1 and CDR2, looked up from the germline V gene, are MDHEN and SYDVKM. Trimming accounts for 5 bases at V and 7 bases at J, while the number of junction bases matched to no gene is 17.